This is a list of T cell receptor beta chains from one sample in a study of blood T cell repertoires in COVID-19. The method was immunoSEQ multiplex PCR; TCRdb's version includes in-frame clones alone and lacks a portion of them. This table has over 200,000 clones, over 80% appearing once. Sequencing was carried out using peripheral blood. All receptors come from a human donor in a cohort sampled during active COVID-19. CDR3s include the opening cysteine and the closing phenylalanine or tryptophan. The order of the fields is V gene, clone size, D gene, J gene, CDR3 protein, CDR3 DNA. A D gene is named only where the DNA matches it firmly. A clone size is listed for some rows: how often the clone was seen (once, few, many), or a class if it is expanded.

TRBV19	.	TRBD1	TRBJ1-2	CASSQAGQGNYGYTF	TGTGCCAGTAGCCAAGCGGGACAGGGGAACTATGGCTACACCTTC
TRBV27	few	TRBD1	TRBJ1-2	CASSLFGTGAVGYTF	TGTGCCAGCAGTTTATTTGGGACAGGGGCGGTTGGCTACACCTTC
TRBV9	.	TRBD1	TRBJ1-4	CASSATDRANEKLFF	TGTGCCAGCAGCGCCACGGACAGGGCTAATGAAAAACTGTTTTTT
TRBV28	.	.	TRBJ1-5	CASISMAGLYSNQPQHF	TGTGCCAGCATTTCCATGGCAGGCCTCTATAGCAATCAGCCCCAGCATTTT
TRBV5-6	.	TRBD1	TRBJ2-5	CASRLQGLGETQYF	TGTGCCAGCAGATTACAGGGGCTGGGGGAGACCCAGTACTTC
TRBV29-1	few	TRBD1	TRBJ1-4	CSVVQGTGEKLFF	TGCAGCGTCGTACAGGGGACCGGAGAAAAACTGTTTTTT
TRBV19	.	TRBD2	TRBJ2-7	CASSKKREGEQYF	TGTGCCAGTAGTAAAAAGCGGGAGGGAGAGCAGTACTTC
TRBV27	.	.	TRBJ1-3	CASSYLGGAGNTIYF	TGTGCCAGCAGCTACCTGGGGGGAGCTGGAAACACCATATATTTT
TRBV4-3	.	TRBD2	TRBJ2-7	CASSQAFSGIAYEQYF	TGCGCCAGCAGCCAGGCCTTTAGCGGGATCGCCTACGAGCAGTACTTC
TRBV2	.	.	TRBJ2-1	CASSGGDDEQFF	TGTGCCAGCAGTGGGGGGGATGATGAGCAGTTCTTC
TRBV27	.	.	TRBJ2-7	CASSLTPRLGPSYEQYF	TGTGCCAGCAGTTTAACCCCCCGGCTGGGGCCTTCCTACGAGCAGTACTTC
TRBV19	.	.	TRBJ1-5	CASSIQGSKQPQHF	TGTGCCAGTAGTATACAGGGTTCTAAACAGCCCCAGCATTTT
TRBV28	.	TRBD1	TRBJ1-1	CASSGGLVYTEAFF	TGTGCCAGCTCAGGGGGCCTTGTGTACACTGAAGCTTTCTTT
TRBV5-4	.	.	TRBJ2-7	CASSPDPGSSYEQYF	TGTGCCAGCAGCCCTGATCCGGGGAGCTCCTACGAGCAGTACTTC
TRBV2	.	.	TRBJ1-1	CASSERRRTAARTEAFF	TGTGCCAGCAGTGAAAGGCGAAGGACAGCCGCCCGGACTGAAGCTTTCTTT
TRBV9	.	.	TRBJ2-1	CASSVATGGGEQFF	TGTGCCAGCAGCGTAGCTACGGGGGGCGGGGAGCAGTTCTTC
TRBV28	.	TRBD1	TRBJ1-4	CASSKAGTGWEKLFF	TGTGCCAGCAGCAAAGCCGGGACAGGCTGGGAAAAACTGTTTTTT
TRBV7-7	.	.	TRBJ2-7	CASSPSSTYYEQYF	TGTGCCAGCAGCCCCTCGTCGACTTACTACGAGCAGTACTTC
TRBV29-1	few	TRBD2	TRBJ2-7	CSVVLAGHYEQYF	TGCAGCGTTGTGCTAGCGGGACACTACGAGCAGTACTTC
TRBV7-8	.	.	TRBJ1-1	CATSLRYENTEAFF	TGTGCCACCAGCTTACGGTACGAGAACACTGAAGCTTTCTTT
TRBV27	few	.	TRBJ1-2	CASSLSHPGYYGYTF	TGTGCCAGCAGTTTATCTCACCCAGGGTACTATGGCTACACCTTC
TRBV18	.	TRBD1	TRBJ2-5	CASSPTGEETQYF	TGTGCCAGCTCACCGACAGGGGAAGAGACCCAGTACTTC
TRBV7-9	.	TRBD2	TRBJ2-1	CASSPSGSSYNEQFF	TGTGCCAGCAGCCCTAGCGGGAGCTCCTACAATGAGCAGTTCTTC
TRBV28	.	.	TRBJ1-2	CASSFNRNYGYTF	TGTGCCAGCAGTTTTAACAGGAACTATGGCTACACCTTC